This T cell receptor (beta chain) derives from a study of cytomegalovirus exposure and HLA in healthy donors. Points from the study as a whole: With DRB1 most and HLA-C fewest, TCR association rates differed between HLA loci in a later analysis.

In the case of this clone: Its antigen is currently unknown.

This CDR3 is built from 16 residues. Unmatched junction bases numbered 4, after V lost 4 bases and J lost 1 base. The V gene's germline CDR1 is LNHNV and CDR2 YYDKDF (reference sequence). Regarding donors, all were healthy bone marrow donors. The PCR ran on 60 Vbeta and 13 Jbeta primers. Under the authors' procedure: It was a later analysis that counted 79 million or so unique TCR beta chains, of which around 11 million were shared. Assay: immunoSEQ multiplex PCR; the TCRdb copy retains only in-frame clones and omits some. Clone size and V and J calls were adopted from that table, with D and trimming inferred from the DNA. The table lists roughly 150,000 clones, about 75% of them singletons.

The TCR comes from a man between 60 and 70 years old in good health and CMV-seronegative. The chain carries TRBV15 and TRBJ2-2; 9 bases agree with TRBD2. Sequencing was carried out using PBMCs. CDR3 bases: TGTGCCACCAGCAAACTAGCGGGCCTGAACACCGGGGAGCTGTTTTTT. Encoded protein: CATSKLAGLNTGELFF.